This T cell receptor beta chain was recovered during a study of identical twins. Overall study results and limits: Beta clonotypes that were abundant in cord blood contained fewer insertions, a pattern absent from memory repertoires.

One entry per CDR3 protein, called by TCRdb with MiXCR from the 5' RACE reads. This table has some 500,000 distinct CDR3 sequences, 22% appearing once. About this clonotype itself: Antigen unknown.

This CDR3 has 15 residues. V was cut by 5 bases and J by 4 bases, with 19 bases left in between. CDR1 is DFQATT, CDR2 SNEGSKA, per germline (reference sequence). These data are also associated with another study on T cells expressing NK-cell markers. As that report states: Of eight sequenced donors, seven were HCMV-seropositive and one HCMV-seronegative.

The source material was CD4+ T cells sorted from blood. The receptor's source is a woman aged 18-29 years in good health. V and J are TRBV20-1 and TRBJ2-3; a weak D match, TRBD1 (6 bases). The CDR3 bases are TGCAGTGCTTTCCCCTGGGGGCGGCCGGCAGATACGCAGTATTTT. It yields the protein CSAFPWGRPADTQYF.